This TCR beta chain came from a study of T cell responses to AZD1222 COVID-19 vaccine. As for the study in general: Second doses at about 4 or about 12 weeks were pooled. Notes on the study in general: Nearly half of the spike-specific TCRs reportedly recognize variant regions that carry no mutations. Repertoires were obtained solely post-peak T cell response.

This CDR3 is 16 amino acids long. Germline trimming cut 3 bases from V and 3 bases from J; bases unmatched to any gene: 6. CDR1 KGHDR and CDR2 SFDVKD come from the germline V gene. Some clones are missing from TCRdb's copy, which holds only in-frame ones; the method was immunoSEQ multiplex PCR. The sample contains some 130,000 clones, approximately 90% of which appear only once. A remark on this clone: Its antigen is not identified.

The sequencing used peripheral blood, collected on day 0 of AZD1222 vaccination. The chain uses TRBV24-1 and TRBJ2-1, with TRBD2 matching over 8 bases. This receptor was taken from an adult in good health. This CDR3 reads CATSDRLATFYNEQFF. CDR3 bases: TGTGCCACCAGTGATAGACTAGCGACATTCTACAATGAGCAGTTCTTC.